The 30 T cell receptor beta chains listed next were all sequenced from one sample in a study of T cell responses to AZD1222 COVID-19 vaccine. Sequencing was performed with immunoSEQ multiplex PCR; in TCRdb, only in-frame clones are kept and a portion is missing. The profile covers approximately 210,000 clones, with roughly 94% appearing a single time and around 1.7% taken by the ten largest. Sequencing was performed on peripheral blood, taken 28 days after the second dose of the MenACWY control vaccine. The receptors come from an adult who received the MenACWY meningococcal vaccine as a control.

This clone was seen just once. This chain uses TRBV5-1 with TRBJ2-5; 11 bases are a match to TRBD1. The junction had 11 bases not matched to a gene; V was cut back by 4 bases and J by 3 bases. Germline V gives CDR1 SGHRS, CDR2 YFSETQ. The length of the CDR3 is 17 residues. The CDR3 nucleotides are TGCGCCAGCAGCCCCTATGGGACAGGGGGTCGCAAAGAGACCCAGTACTTC. Its translation: CASSPYGTGGRKETQYF.

The rearrangement joins TRBV10-3 to TRBJ1-2; the match to TRBD1 covers 7 bases. Germline trimming cut 5 bases from V and 3 bases from J; bases unmatched to any gene: 9. The germline gives CDR1 ENHRY, CDR2 SYGVKD. CDR3 length: 15 amino acids. CDR3 nucleotide sequence: TGTGCCATCAGTCCGACAGGGACCGTCGACTATGGCTACACCTTC. Translation gives CAISPTGTVDYGYTF.

The J gene is TRBJ2-1, the V gene TRBV27; 11 bases match TRBD2. Germline V gene data show CDR1 as MNHEY and CDR2 as SMNVEV (reference sequence). After removal of 5 bases from V and 5 bases from J, the junction contained 17 bases not matched to a gene. This CDR3 comprises 19 residues. The CDR3 DNA follows: TGTGCCAGCAGTACCCAGGGGCTAGCGGGAGGTCCACCGCACAATGAGCAGTTCTTC. Its protein is CASSTQGLAGGPPHNEQFF.

In DNA form, the CDR3 reads TGTGCCAGCAGCCCCGACAGGGACGGTTCTGAAGCTTTCTTT. It is translated as CASSPDRDGSEAFF. The chain has TRBV5-4 and TRBJ1-1, with TRBD1 matching over 7 bases. The CDR3 extends over 14 amino acids. Germline V gives CDR1 SGHNT, CDR2 YYREEE (reference sequence). V lost 4 bases, J lost 6 bases, and 9 bases stayed unmatched.

The gene calls are TRBV29-1 and TRBJ1-1; D is undetermined. The CDR3 has 10 amino acids. Germline lookup yields CDR1 SQVTM and CDR2 ANQGSEA. V was shortened by 8 bases and J by 6 bases, with 10 bases between the two germline ends. The CDR3 spells CSSPGAEAFF. The CDR3 DNA is TGCAGCAGTCCCGGGGCTGAAGCTTTCTTT.

In DNA form, the CDR3 reads TGTGCCAGCAGCTTGTCTGGCGGGGTCACTGAAGCTTTCTTT. Translation: CASSLSGGVTEAFF. The genes are TRBV5-4 and TRBJ1-1; no definite D call. This CDR3 spans 14 amino acids. Between the trimmed V and J ends, which lost 1 base and 4 bases, there was a span of 11 bases. Germline V lookup: CDR1 SGHNT, CDR2 YYREEE (reference sequence).

This rearrangement joins TRBV6-5 to TRBJ2-3, with 7 bases lining up with TRBD1. Germline V gene sequence: CDR1 MNHEY, CDR2 SVGAGI. The CDR3 totals 15 residues. After removal of 4 bases from V and 0 bases from J, the junction contained 4 bases not matched to a gene. The CDR3 DNA reads as TGTGCCAGCAGTTTAGGGGGCTCTAGCACAGATACGCAGTATTTT. Encoded protein: CASSLGGSSTDTQYF.

The chain couples TRBV29-1 to TRBJ1-1; 8 bases map to TRBD1. V gave up 6 bases and J gave up 2 bases; unmatched junction bases: 5. Germline-derived CDR1 and CDR2 are SQVTM and ANQGSEA. The CDR3 loop spans 13 amino acids. CDR3 sequence: CSVLGQGNTEAFF. In DNA form, the CDR3 reads TGCAGCGTATTAGGACAGGGTAACACTGAAGCTTTCTTT.

The chain recombines TRBV4-1 with TRBJ1-4; D is possibly TRBD1 (5 bases). The CDR3 is made up of 15 amino acids. The V gene lost 4 bases and the J gene lost 5 bases, with 14 bases spanning the gap. Germline V lookup: CDR1 MGHRA, CDR2 YSYEKL. Written as DNA, the CDR3 is TGCGCCAGCAGCCTTATGACGGGACCGAATGAAAAACTGTTTTTT. This encodes CASSLMTGPNEKLFF.

J is TRBJ2-1 and V is TRBV6-1; 11 nucleotides line up with TRBD2. Germline V gives CDR1 MNHNS, CDR2 SASEGT. CDR3 length equals 14 residues. The V gene end was trimmed by 2 bases and the J gene end by 6 bases; junction bases not matched to a gene: 0. In DNA form, the CDR3 reads TGTGCCAGCAGTGAACTAGCGGGAGGCAATGAGCAGTTCTTC. It codes for CASSELAGGNEQFF.

The chain employs TRBV19 and TRBJ2-7; D gene unclear. Germline V gene sequence: CDR1 LNHDA, CDR2 SQIVND (reference sequence). The CDR3 sequence is 13 residues long. Trimming shortened V by 3 bases and J by 6 bases, and 12 bases separated the two germline ends. The CDR3 sequence is CASSILPSSEQYF. As DNA, the CDR3 is TGTGCCAGTAGTATCCTTCCCAGCAGCGAGCAGTACTTC. Variable domain in full (rest from reference TRBV19 and TRBJ2-7): DGGITQSPKYLFRKEGQNVTLSCEQNLNHDAMYWYRQDPGQGLRLIYYSQIVNDFQKGDIAEGYSVSREKKESFPLTVTSAQKNPTAFYLCASSILPSSEQYFGPGTRLTVT.

This chain's CDR3 is CASSLAEQGRSYNSPLHF. Written as DNA, the CDR3 is TGTGCCAGCAGCTTAGCTGAACAGGGGAGATCCTATAATTCACCCCTCCACTTT. This sequence joins TRBV11-2 and TRBJ1-6, with TRBD1 identical over 7 bases. The germline V gene has CDR1 SGHAT and CDR2 FQNNGV. The CDR3 totals 18 residues. J was trimmed by 1 base and V by 1 base; bases with no gene match: 7.

The gene calls are TRBV28 and TRBJ1-2; TRBD1 matches at 10 bases. Germline CDR1 MDHEN, CDR2 SYDVKM. This CDR3 region has 17 residues. J was trimmed by 8 bases and V by 7 bases; bases with no gene match: 19. The CDR3 region has the DNA TGTGCCAGCACCCTAGCCTCAGGACAGGGGGTATGGGGCGGCTACACCTTC. This encodes CASTLASGQGVWGGYTF.

The rearrangement uses TRBV7-9 and TRBJ1-5; the D gene is possibly TRBD1 (5 bases). CDR3 length equals 15 residues. The V and J ends lost 1 base and 7 bases respectively, with 14 bases between them. Looked up from germline, CDR1 is SEHNR and CDR2 is FQNEAQ (reference sequence). The CDR3 protein is CASSLDGRGGQPQHF. CDR3 coding DNA: TGTGCCAGCAGCTTAGACGGAAGGGGAGGGCAGCCCCAGCATTTT.

The V and J genes are TRBV2 and TRBJ2-2, with 9 nucleotides matching TRBD1. The germline V gene has CDR1 SNHLY and CDR2 FYNNEI. J was trimmed by 1 base and V by 4 bases; bases with no gene match: 4. CDR3 length: 16 residues. DNA of the CDR3: TGTGCCAGCAGTGTACAGGGGGCTTTGAACACCGGGGAGCTGTTTTTT. It specifies CASSVQGALNTGELFF.

CDR3 bases: TGTGCCAGCAGTTTAGGCTCCTACAATGAGCAGTTCTTC. Translation: CASSLGSYNEQFF. The J gene is TRBJ2-1, the V gene TRBV27; no definite D call. CDR1 and CDR2 (germline): MNHEY, SMNVEV (reference sequence). V was shortened by 2 bases and J by 0 bases, with 2 bases between the two germline ends. This CDR3 region has 13 residues.

This clone was recorded only once. The chain combines TRBV27 with TRBJ2-1; 9 bases match TRBD2. The CDR3 is made up of 15 amino acids. The germline CDR1 and CDR2 sequences are MNHEY and SMNVEV (reference sequence). After removal of 6 bases from V and 9 bases from J, the junction contained 12 bases not matched to a gene. This CDR3 reads CASSPGVAGAVEQFF. CDR3 coding DNA: TGTGCCAGCAGCCCCGGGGTAGCGGGAGCGGTTGAGCAGTTCTTC.

V gene TRBV5-8 combines with J gene TRBJ1-4; D remains ambiguous. This CDR3 region has 14 residues. CDR1 SGHTS and CDR2 YDEGEE come from the germline V gene. V was trimmed by 2 bases and J by 5 bases, leaving 10 bases between them. DNA for the CDR3: TGTGCCAGCAGCTTACGGCCATACAATGAAAAACTGTTTTTT. Amino acids: CASSLRPYNEKLFF.

In its sample, this clone was seen once. This rearrangement joins TRBV9 to TRBJ1-2; 7 bases line up with TRBD1. Germline V lookup: CDR1 SGDLS, CDR2 YYNGEE. The CDR3 contains 12 residues. Losses at the gene ends were 3 bases for V and 8 bases for J; bases not matched to a gene: 4. CDR3 residues: CASSEGGEGYTF. The CDR3 DNA sequence: TGTGCCAGCAGCGAAGGGGGCGAGGGCTACACCTTC.

This chain links TRBV6-2 or TRBV6-3 with TRBJ2-3, with a weak D call TRBD1 (5 bases). The CDR3 loop spans 17 amino acids. V lost 3 bases and J 1 base, leaving 17 bases between the germline ends. Germline CDR1 reads MNHEY; CDR2 reads SVGEGT. CDR3 sequence reads: CASSYLAGPGRTDTQYF. DNA of the CDR3: TGTGCCAGCAGTTATCTCGCAGGGCCCGGGCGCACAGATACGCAGTATTTT.

The chain recombines TRBV30 with TRBJ2-3; no definite D call. Deletions cut 4 bases from V and 0 bases from J, with 14 bases between. The germline gives CDR1 GTSNPN, CDR2 SVGIG (reference sequence). CDR3 length equals 15 residues. The CDR3 DNA reads TGTGCCTGGATGCCTCGGGCACTAAGCACAGATACGCAGTATTTT. It codes for CAWMPRALSTDTQYF.

The CDR3 coding sequence is TGTGCCAGCAGCCTCTCAGGACCCAGAAGGTCCGGGGAGCTGTTTTTT. This codes for CASSLSGPRRSGELFF. The rearrangement joins TRBV7-3 to TRBJ2-2, with no clear D. Per the germline V gene, CDR1 is SGHTA and CDR2 is FQGTGA. This CDR3 contains 16 residues. V was trimmed by 5 bases and J by 6 bases, leaving 19 bases between them.

This chain links TRBV5-6 with TRBJ1-3; tentatively, D is TRBD1 (5 bases). Per germline, CDR1 SGHDT and CDR2 YYEEEE. The CDR3 totals 15 residues. Trimming removed 7 bases at V and 1 base at J, with 15 bases between. The CDR3 bases are TGTGCCAGCCGCGGATGGGGCACGTCTGGAAACACCATATATTTT. Its protein is CASRGWGTSGNTIYF. The variable domain in full, with the rest retrieved from reference TRBV5-6 and TRBJ1-3, is DAGVTQSPTHLIKTRGQQVTLRCSPKSGHDTVSWYQQALGQGPQFIFQYYEEEERQRGNFPDRFSGHQFPNYSSELNVNALLLGDSALYLCASRGWGTSGNTIYFGEGSWLTVV.

The V and J genes are TRBV12-3 or TRBV12-4 and TRBJ2-7; D is undetermined. The CDR3 is 11 residues long. V was shortened by 2 bases and J by 5 bases, with 4 bases between the two germline ends. CDR3 loop: CASSLNHEQYF. The CDR3 DNA follows: TGTGCCAGCAGTTTAAACCACGAGCAGTACTTC.

The chain links TRBV13 to TRBJ1-1; weak D call: TRBD1 (6 bases). The germline V gene encodes CDR1 PRHDT and CDR2 FYEKMQ (reference sequence). The CDR3 covers 13 residues. Trimming shortened V by 5 bases and J by 7 bases, and 14 bases separated the two germline ends. This chain's CDR3 is CASSPPGAIEAFF. CDR3 DNA sequence: TGTGCCAGCAGCCCTCCAGGGGCTATTGAAGCTTTCTTT.

CDR3 protein: CASREGARTGELFF. The CDR3 DNA sequence: TGTGCCAGCAGAGAGGGGGCGCGCACCGGGGAGCTGTTTTTT. The rearrangement links TRBV27 to TRBJ2-2; the match to TRBD1 covers 7 bases. The CDR3 runs 14 residues. Trimming at V came to 6 bases and at J to 4 bases, leaving 5 bases not matched to a gene. Germline CDR1 and CDR2: MNHEY and SMNVEV (reference sequence).

The chain couples TRBV28 to TRBJ2-7, with D unresolved. Trimming removed 7 bases from V and 4 bases from J, with 14 bases in between. The CDR3 loop spans 13 amino acids. Germline CDR1 MDHEN, CDR2 SYDVKM. The CDR3 region is CASTLLVGYEQYF. The CDR3 DNA reads as TGTGCCAGCACCCTCCTGGTGGGTTACGAGCAGTACTTC.

The gene calls are TRBV7-9 and TRBJ2-2, with unresolved D. Germline-derived CDR1 and CDR2 are SEHNR and FQNEAQ (reference sequence). This CDR3 is built from 12 residues. With 3 bases removed from V and 5 bases from J, the gap between germline ends came to 4 bases. The CDR3 DNA is TGTGCCAGCAGCTTTCCGACCGGGGAGCTGTTTTTT. Encoded protein: CASSFPTGELFF.

The sample holds a few counts of this clone. Other DNA sequences of this sample code for an identical CDR3. The V call is TRBV2, the J call TRBJ2-7, with TRBD1 matching over 8 bases. Germline V lookup: CDR1 SNHLY, CDR2 FYNNEI. With 4 bases clipped from V and 5 bases from J, the junction kept 4 bases outside the gene matches. This CDR3 region has 13 residues. For the CDR3, the DNA is TGTGCCAGCAGTGGACAGGGGAGGAACGAGCAGTACTTC. This translates into CASSGQGRNEQYF. Using reference TRBV2 and TRBJ2-7 for the parts outside the CDR3, the full variable domain is EPEVTQTPSHQVTQMGQEVILRCVPISNHLYFYWYRQILGQKVEFLVSFYNNEISEKSEIFDDQFSVERPDGSNFTLKIRSTKLEDSAMYFCASSGQGRNEQYFGPGTRLTVT.

The genes are TRBV6-5 and TRBJ2-7; D is uncertain. CDR1 MNHEY and CDR2 SVGAGI come from the germline V gene. The germline V and J ends were trimmed by 6 bases and 2 bases, with 11 bases remaining between them. The length of the CDR3 is 13 residues. CDR3 region: CASSQTHTYEQYF. CDR3 DNA: TGTGCCAGCAGCCAGACACATACCTACGAGCAGTACTTC.